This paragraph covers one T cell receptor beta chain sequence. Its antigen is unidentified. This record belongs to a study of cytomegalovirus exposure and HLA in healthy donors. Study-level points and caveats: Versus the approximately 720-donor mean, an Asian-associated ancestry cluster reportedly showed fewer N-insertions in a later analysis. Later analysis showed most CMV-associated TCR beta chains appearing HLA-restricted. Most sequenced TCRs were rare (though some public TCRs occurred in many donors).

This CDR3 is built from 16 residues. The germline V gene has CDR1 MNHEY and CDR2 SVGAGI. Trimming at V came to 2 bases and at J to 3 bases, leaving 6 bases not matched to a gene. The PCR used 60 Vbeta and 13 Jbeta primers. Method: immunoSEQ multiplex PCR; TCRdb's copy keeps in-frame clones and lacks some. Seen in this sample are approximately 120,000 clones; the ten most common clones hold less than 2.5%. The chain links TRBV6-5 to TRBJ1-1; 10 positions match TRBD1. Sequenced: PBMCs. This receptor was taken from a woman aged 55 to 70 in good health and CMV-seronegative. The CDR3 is CASSYGTGEWDTEAFF. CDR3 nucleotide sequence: TGTGCCAGCAGTTACGGGACAGGGGAATGGGACACTGAAGCTTTCTTT.